Here is one TCR beta chain with its context. Repertoires were generated with immunoSEQ multiplex PCR, while TCRdb's copy carries only in-frame clones and drops some. The profile shows some 110,000 clones, 80% to 90% of them singletons. The CDR3 has 14 amino acids. With 2 bases clipped from V and 5 bases from J, the junction kept 5 bases outside the gene matches. In germline, CDR1 is SGHRS, CDR2 YFSETQ. These data belong to a study of blood T cell repertoires in COVID-19. About the study: The United States, Italy and Spain were the sources of the acute and convalescent COVID-19 samples.

Sequenced input: peripheral blood. The sequence came from a man in his fifties or sixties with acute or convalescent COVID-19. The chain uses TRBV5-1 and TRBJ2-7; 9 nucleotides align to TRBD1. The CDR3 loop is CASSFRDREDEQYF. The DNA for the CDR3 is TGCGCCAGCAGCTTCCGGGACAGGGAGGACGAGCAGTACTTC. The complete variable domain, with remaining parts taken from reference TRBV5-1 and TRBJ2-7, reads KAGVTQTPRYLIKTRGQQVTLSCSPISGHRSVSWYQQTPGQGLQFLFEYFSETQRNKGNFPGRFSGRQFSNSRSEMNVSTLELGDSALYLCASSFRDREDEQYFGPGTRLTVT.